This T cell receptor beta chain was recorded in a study of blood T cell repertoires in COVID-19. Study overall: Italy, Spain and the United States were the sources of the convalescent and acute COVID-19 samples. T cells, B-cell-depleted T cells, or PBMCs supplied cDNA or gDNA.

The ends were cut back, 2 bases at V and 3 bases at J, with 9 bases in the middle. The CDR3 length is 14 residues. The germline V gene has CDR1 SGHRS and CDR2 YFSETQ. Original data processing: Amplification of reference gene primers provided the estimated nucleated cell counts. Some clones are missing from TCRdb's copy, which holds only in-frame ones; the method was immunoSEQ multiplex PCR. Clone size and V and J calls were adopted from that table, with D and trimming inferred from the DNA. The table has some 170,000 clones, 75% to 80% seen once. Sequencing used peripheral blood. This receptor was obtained from a woman aged 65 to 85 with acute or convalescent COVID-19. This chain connects TRBV5-1 to TRBJ1-3; D is ambiguous. The CDR3 nucleotides read TGCGCCAGCAGCTTCGGCGGATTTGGAAACACCATATATTTT. It translates to CASSFGGFGNTIYF. The variable domain in full, completed from reference TRBV5-1 and TRBJ1-3, reads KAGVTQTPRYLIKTRGQQVTLSCSPISGHRSVSWYQQTPGQGLQFLFEYFSETQRNKGNFPGRFSGRQFSNSRSEMNVSTLELGDSALYLCASSFGGFGNTIYFGEGSWLTVV.